This TCR beta chain was captured in a study of blood T cells in healthy people across ages. PCR was performed a second time for about 7 to 12 cycles using a sample-barcoded 5' primer and a J-beta primer mix. TCRdb redid the calling of the 5' RACE reads with MiXCR, one entry per CDR3 protein. This table has around 990,000 distinct CDR3 sequences, approximately 26% appearing once. The CDR3 has 16 residues. Germline V gene data show CDR1 as SGHTA and CDR2 as FQGNSA. With V trimmed by 4 bases and J by 3 bases, 10 bases remained unmatched. The sample was also reused in another study, on T cells of mothers and their children. That report notes: Several children, together with their three healthy Caucasian mothers, made up the donors. Thymic selection molds TCR recombination output in much the same way for related pairs as for unrelated pairs.

The chain combines TRBV7-2 with TRBJ2-5; 8 bases match TRBD1. Sequenced: blood. The receptor's source is a girl between 2 and 10 years old in good health. The CDR3 is CASSSPTKTGEETQYF. The CDR3, as DNA: TGTGCCAGCAGCTCCCCAACCAAGACAGGGGAAGAGACCCAGTACTTC.